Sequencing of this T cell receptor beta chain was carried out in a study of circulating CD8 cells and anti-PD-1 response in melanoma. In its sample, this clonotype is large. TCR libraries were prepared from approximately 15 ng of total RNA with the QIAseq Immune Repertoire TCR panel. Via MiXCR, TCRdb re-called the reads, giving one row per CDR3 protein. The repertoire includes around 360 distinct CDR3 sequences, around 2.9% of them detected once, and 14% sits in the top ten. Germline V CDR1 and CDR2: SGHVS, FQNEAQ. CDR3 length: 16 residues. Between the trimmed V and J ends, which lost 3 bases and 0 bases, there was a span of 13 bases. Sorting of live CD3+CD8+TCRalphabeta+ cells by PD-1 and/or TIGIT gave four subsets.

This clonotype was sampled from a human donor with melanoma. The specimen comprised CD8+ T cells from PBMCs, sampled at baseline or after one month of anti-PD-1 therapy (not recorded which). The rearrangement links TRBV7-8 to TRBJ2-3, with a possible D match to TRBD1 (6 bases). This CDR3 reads CASSFPGHSSTDTQYF. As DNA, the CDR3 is TGTGCCAGCAGCTTCCCGGGACACTCTAGCACAGATACGCAGTATTTT. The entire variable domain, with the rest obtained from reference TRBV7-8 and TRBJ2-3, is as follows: GAGVSQSPRYKVAKRGQDVALRCDPISGHVSLFWYQQALGQGPEFLTYFQNEAQLDKSGLPSDRFFAERPEGSVSTLKIQRTQQEDSAVYLCASSFPGHSSTDTQYFGPGTRLTVL.